This TCR beta chain was found in a study of blood T cells in healthy people across ages (dated by TCRdb to the mid-2010s). Regarding the study in general: In model experiments, template switching captured roughly one uniquely barcoded TCR beta cDNA molecule for every two T cells. The donors were divided into four age groups: young (average around 17 years), middle-aged (roughly 40), aged (around 67) and long-lived (about 90). To track age-related changes in TCR beta repertoire diversity, the study relied on deep sequencing normalized with unique cDNA molecular identifiers. To avoid experimental bias, donors of different ages were spread randomly across the sequencing lanes. Using the same blood draw, the study looked at two additional independent replicas of 1 million unique cDNA reads for two donors, one aged 18 to 30 and the other aged 80 or older.

The library relied on 5' RACE. For sequencing, an Illumina HiSeq 2500 was employed. A second PCR of about 6 to 11 cycles was performed with a sample-barcoded 5' primer and a J-beta primer mix. A unique molecular identifier was introduced onto each TCR beta cDNA molecule by a template-switch 5' adaptor carrying 12 random nucleotides. At least 2.5 million CDR3-containing paired-end reads were obtained from each sample. First-strand cDNA was synthesized from all RNA with the Mint cDNA synthesis kit, primed by a TRBC-specific oligonucleotide. Following uracil-DNA glycosylase treatment, a first 18-cycle PCR with universal primers M1SS and BC2_uni_R was performed on all cDNA. The source study handled its data this way. For normalization, 1 million high-quality reads, each with a distinct molecular identifier, were randomly selected from each sample. Reads with shared molecular identifiers were discarded instead of being binned into consensus sequences. MiTCR, run with a Q25 quality threshold and the strictest error-elimination algorithm, handled CDR3 identification, clonotype clustering and error correction. A nonparametric unseen species model with Euler transformation was used to estimate lower-bound total TCR beta diversity. Starting from the raw public reads, TCRdb applied fastp trimming at Q25, assembled clones with MiXCR and retained in-frame beta chains. Rows with a matching CDR3 protein are joined into one entry that keeps the most common DNA and genes. In this record, the V and J calls reflect TCRdb's handling and not the investigators' own analysis. The sample table holds about 1.6 million distinct CDR3 sequences, of which roughly a third were seen once. Clones ranked in the top ten supply about 11% of the sample.

CDR1 is given as SGHRS and CDR2 as YFSETQ, both from the germline V gene. The CDR3 runs 15 amino acids, cysteine and phenylalanine included. CDR3 DNA is the only sequence kept; it has 45 bases, read in frame from the first base. V ends up 3 bases short and J 5 bases short, with an unmatched junction base count of 7. What the work shows at the level of the full study, not this receptor alone: Estimates of total diversity based on one million sequenced T cells were considered lower bounds and underestimates. Because donor CMV infection status was unknown, age-related changes in expanded clonotypes were potentially confounded. A strong correlation was found between observed TCR beta diversity and the percentage of naive T cells measured by flow cytometry. Since profiling was done on bulk unsorted PBMCs, naive and antigen-experienced compartments could not be conclusively compared. As age increased, observed TCR beta diversity per million T cells dropped in a roughly linear way, and a significant reduction was already evident by age 40. Compared with the aged group, the long-lived group had more naive CD4+ T cells, fewer expanded clones and increased TCR diversity, suggesting age selection.

Details on this clonotype: Its cognate antigen has yet to be identified. Base qualities were left out, and no much larger clone turns up one base away.

The donors were some 36 Caucasian individuals from Russia, aged roughly 6 to 100 years, who were systemically healthy. Roughly 9.5 milliliters of peripheral blood were drawn from each donor into EDTA-treated Vacutainer tubes. Ficoll-Paque density-gradient centrifugation was used to isolate PBMCs, with at least 7 million per sample. Trizol reagent was used to extract total RNA from PBMCs, with at least 5.5 micrograms per sample. For every donor, an aliquot of PBMCs went through flow cytometry to measure the percentages of naive CD45RAhigh/CD27high T cells. This receptor was obtained from a young woman in good health. The sequenced sample was blood. In this chain, TRBV5-1 is recombined with TRBJ2-3; 9 of the junction bases match TRBD1. The CDR3: CASSYGQGPGDTQYF. The DNA is as follows: TGCGCCAGCAGCTATGGACAGGGGCCGGGAGATACGCAGTATTTT.